A selection of T cell receptor beta chains follows, all from one sample in a study of blood T cell repertoires in COVID-19. TCRdb keeps only in-frame clones here, not all; method: immunoSEQ multiplex PCR. The profile covers fewer than 200,000 clones, with about 84% appearing a single time and roughly 12% taken by the ten largest. Sample: PBMCs or T cells enriched from blood (not recorded which). These receptors were collected from a man aged 50 to 60 who had recovered from COVID-19. The CDR3 runs from the conserved cysteine through the conserved F or W. Fields, in order: J gene, D gene, clone size, V gene, CDR3 protein, CDR3 DNA. A D gene is named only where the DNA matches it firmly. Expanded clones get a size class; other rows say once, few or many, or leave the size out.

TRBJ2-7 NA NA TRBV7-3 CASSLDSSYEQYF TGTGCCAGCAGCTTAGACAGCTCCTACGAGCAGTACTTC
TRBJ2-2 TRBD1 NA TRBV4-1 CASSQLGQGGTGELFF TGCGCCAGCAGCCAACTGGGACAGGGCGGCACCGGGGAGCTGTTTTTT
TRBJ1-3 NA NA TRBV18 CASSKKADSSGNTIYF TGTGCCAGCTCCAAAAAGGCGGATAGCTCTGGAAACACCATATATTTT
TRBJ1-1 TRBD1 once TRBV11-2 CASSPQGVNTEAFF TGTGCCAGCAGCCCGCAGGGGGTGAACACTGAAGCTTTCTTT
TRBJ2-3 TRBD2 few TRBV6-2/TRBV6-3 CASSTPSGGTDTQYF TGTGCCAGCAGCACGCCTAGCGGGGGAACAGATACGCAGTATTTT
TRBJ2-7 TRBD2 NA TRBV10-3 CAISGVEGTINSYEQYF TGTGCCATCAGTGGCGTGGAAGGGACTATCAACTCCTACGAGCAGTACTTC
TRBJ1-1 NA NA TRBV3-1/TRBV3-2 CASSQLRGGGSTEAFF TGTGCCAGCAGCCAATTAAGGGGAGGGGGTAGCACTGAAGCTTTCTTT
TRBJ2-7 NA NA TRBV4-1 CASSQAGEGPSYEQYF TGCGCCAGCAGCCAAGCAGGGGAAGGCCCCTCCTACGAGCAGTACTTC
TRBJ2-2 NA once TRBV5-1 CASSLEQGRELFF TGCGCCAGCAGCCTAGAACAGGGCCGGGAGCTGTTTTTT
TRBJ2-3 TRBD2 NA TRBV5-1 CASSPGGAGTDTQYF TGCGCCAGCAGCCCCGGGGGGGCCGGCACAGATACGCAGTATTTT
TRBJ1-2 TRBD1 once TRBV9 CASSVGRDRVSPYGYTF TGTGCCAGCAGCGTAGGACGAGACAGGGTTTCACCCTATGGCTACACCTTC
TRBJ1-2 TRBD1 few TRBV19 CASRNTGQFNYGYTF TGTGCCAGTAGAAATACGGGACAGTTTAACTATGGCTACACCTTC
TRBJ2-2 NA NA TRBV12-3/TRBV12-4 CASSLARSRELFF TGTGCCAGCAGTTTAGCGAGATCCCGGGAGCTGTTTTTT
TRBJ2-7 TRBD1 few TRBV7-9 CASSLDRVLGYEQYF TGTGCCAGCAGCCTAGACAGGGTCTTAGGTTACGAGCAGTACTTC
TRBJ1-5 TRBD1 NA TRBV28 CASSFRTGSGNQPQHF TGTGCCAGCAGTTTCCGGACAGGTTCGGGCAATCAGCCCCAGCATTTT
TRBJ2-1 TRBD2 once TRBV4-1 CASSQEGASGGAVKFF TGCGCCAGCAGCCAAGAGGGAGCTAGCGGGGGGGCGGTCAAGTTCTTC
TRBJ1-1 TRBD1 NA TRBV7-9 CASSLGQVNTEAFF TGTGCCAGCAGCCTGGGACAGGTGAACACTGAAGCTTTCTTT
TRBJ1-6 TRBD1 NA TRBV3-1/TRBV3-2 CASRLGTDNSPLHF TGTGCCAGCAGACTCGGGACAGATAATTCACCCCTCCACTTT
TRBJ1-2 TRBD1 few TRBV6-5 CASRRRQGSGYTF TGTGCCAGCAGACGGAGACAGGGGAGTGGCTACACCTTC